This T cell receptor beta chain was captured by sequencing in a study of monozygotic twins with inflammatory bowel disease (dated by TCRdb to about 2019). For context, the study as a whole: In total, 28 monozygotic twin pairs made up the full study: 19 Danish pairs, all IBD-discordant, plus nine German pairs, of which four were IBD-concordant and five were IBD-discordant. The search for disease-associated traits relied mainly on comparing, within discordant pairs, IBD patients with their genetically identical healthy co-twins. Each individual had, on average, about 151 000 unique TCRalpha sequences and 181 000 unique TCRbeta sequences available for analysis.

General conclusions and limits of the study: TCRbeta repertoire diversity, by inverse Simpson index, was decreased in IBD patients compared with their healthy co-twins. Fewer clonotypes were shared with other individuals by IBD patients than by healthy twins, most markedly in patients showing signs of disease activity. Distinction between different T cell subtypes could not be achieved in the analysis. No difference in repertoire similarity was observed between concordant and discordant twins, possibly owing to limited statistical power. No single strong signal or clonotype linked to IBD turned up in the results, so the idea that one exists was not supported. Background noise and inter-individual variability may have been introduced into the repertoires by the differing immunosuppressive treatments among patients.

From each donor, a roughly 2.7 ml peripheral blood sample was collected into PAXgene tubes and stored at -80 degrees C. Total RNA was isolated from whole blood with the PAXgene blood miRNA kit on an automated QIAcube, without T cell sorting. Peripheral blood from monozygotic twin pairs who were concordant or discordant for inflammatory bowel disease underwent deep TCRalpha and TCRbeta repertoire profiling using unique molecular barcoding. Smoking habits were recorded for all twin pairs, with individuals classified as current, former or never smokers. The library was built by means of 5' RACE. For each TCR library, 3,500 to 4,000 ng of total RNA was used. For each sample, cDNA synthesis with SMARTScribe reverse transcriptase was split into eight separate reactions. During cDNA synthesis, unique molecular identifiers containing a 6-nucleotide sample barcode were introduced by template switching. Two nested PCRs of about 15 and 9 cycles amplified the TCRalpha and TCRbeta cDNA, and bead purification followed each PCR. Before amplification, the cDNA was treated with uracil DNA-glycosylase and purified using the QIAquick PCR purification kit. The second PCR added Illumina TruSeq-compatible adapters along with sample-specific barcodes. TapeStation and Qubit were used to check library quality and concentration, and approximately 5 ng of each library went into the pool. The pooled libraries were sequenced with 2 x 100 bp reads and custom sequencing primers on an Illumina HiSeq2500 single-index Rapid Run. On the study's bioinformatics: MiGEC version 1.2.6 was used for UMI-based consensus assembly to correct PCR and sequencing errors. MiXCR version 2.1.1 was used to carry out V(D)J alignment, clonotype assembly and CDR3 extraction. Gene usage, clonotype sharing and MAIT/NKT TCR abundance were normalised by analysing the top 1000, 10 000 and 20 000 clonotypes per sample. Diversity was computed as the inverse Simpson index with the vegan R package after downsampling to 27 000 UMIs. Statistical testing used paired Mann-Whitney U tests on the discordant twin pairs and applied Benjamini-Hochberg correction for multiple testing. After the reads were reprocessed by TCRdb, one entry was made per CDR3 protein sequence, with no DNA. The V and J calls, along with clone size, are taken from TCRdb and not from the paper's own processing. The table held for this sample gives a few hundred thousand distinct CDR3 sequences. Approximately 1.5% of the sample is in the top ten clones.

The germline V gene encodes CDR1 DFQATT and CDR2 SNEGSKA (reference sequence). The CDR3 holds 16 amino acids from the cysteine to the phenylalanine. The entry carries no DNA sequence. Points on this clonotype: This receptor's antigen is unknown.

This receptor was taken from a human donor with ulcerative colitis or Crohn's disease, or a healthy co-twin of an affected twin (not recorded which). Recombination connected TRBV20-1 to TRBJ1-4; TCRdb's D call, TRBD1, is unchecked because there is no DNA. The sequenced sample consisted of blood. Here the CDR3 is given as CSASIRLGNANEKLFF.